The 13 T cell receptor beta chains below come from one sample, sequenced in a study of breast tumors, draining lymph nodes, adjacent tissues. TCRdb used MiXCR to reprocess the multiplex PCR reads, holding one entry per CDR3 protein. The table records around 66,000 distinct CDR3 sequences, less than 50% of them present only once. The sequencing sample was made of breast tumor tissue. All receptors come from a female donor with breast cancer. Some clones in this sample may be carry-over from other donors' samples.

This clonotype showed up many times. The chain uses TRBV6-2 or TRBV6-3 and TRBJ1-1; tentative D call: TRBD1 (5 bases). V was cut by 5 bases and J by 1 base, with 8 bases left in between. Per the germline V gene, CDR1 is MNHEY and CDR2 is SVGEGT. The CDR3 is 13 amino acids. The CDR3 is CASSTQGNTEAFF. The CDR3 DNA follows: TGTGCCAGCAGTACCCAGGGGAACACTGAAGCTTTCTTT.

There are many counts of this clonotype. This sequence may be a read error, since a much larger clone differs from it by one base. The chain carries TRBV7-9 and TRBJ2-5; D is perhaps TRBD1 (6 bases). The CDR3 extends over 15 amino acids. Germline V gives CDR1 SEHNR, CDR2 FQNEAQ (reference sequence). CDR3 residues: CASSRPSGPGETQHF. CDR3 in DNA: TGTGCCAGCAGCCGACCGTCGGGGCCAGGGGAGACCCAGCACTTC.

This sequence joins TRBV6-5 and TRBJ1-6, with D tentatively TRBD1 (6 bases). Trimming pared 6 bases from V and 14 bases from J, leaving 14 bases between. The CDR3 sequence is 12 residues long. Germline V lookup: CDR1 MNHEY, CDR2 SVGAGI. In DNA, the CDR3 is TGTGCCAGCAGGGGGGACTCAGGGGCCCTCCACTTT. It specifies CASRGDSGALHF.

Many counts were recorded for this clonotype. The chain recombines TRBV5-1 with TRBJ2-3; possibly TRBD2 for D (5 bases). Germline V CDR1 and CDR2: SGHRS, YFSETQ. Between the trimmed V and J ends, which lost 2 bases and 4 bases, there was a span of 11 bases. The CDR3 contains 14 residues. The CDR3 DNA is TGCGCCAGCAGCTTTGGGAGAGCTCCAGATACGCAGTATTTT. Its translation: CASSFGRAPDTQYF.

In its sample, this clonotype was seen many times. The chain links TRBV20-1 to TRBJ1-3; D is uncertain. The CDR3 totals 13 residues. The V gene lost 1 base and the J gene lost 4 bases, with 8 bases spanning the gap. CDR1 DFQATT and CDR2 SNEGSKA come from the germline V gene (reference sequence). The CDR3, as DNA: TGCAGTGCTAGAGCCATTTTAGGAAACACCATATATTTT. Protein: CSARAILGNTIYF.

Turning to this clonotype: A much bigger clone sits one base away, suggesting this may be a read error. Given the absence of the conserved phenylalanine or tryptophan at the CDR3 end, a read error is likely. The chain joins TRBV7-9 to TRBJ2-2; 8 bases fit TRBD1. Germline V CDR1 and CDR2: SEHNR, FQNEAQ (reference sequence). V lost 8 bases to trimming and J lost 0 bases; unmatched junction nucleotides: 5. CDR3 length: 15 amino acids. CDR3 residues: CASRPGQANTGELFL. The CDR3 nucleotides are TGTGCCAGCCGTCCGGGACAGGCGAACACCGGGGAGCTGTTTCTT.

The J gene is TRBJ1-2, the V gene TRBV14; TRBD1 might be the D (6 bases). The CDR3 extends over 12 amino acids. Germline assignment: CDR1 SGHDN and CDR2 FVKESK. The V and J ends lost 6 bases and 4 bases respectively, with 9 bases between them. The DNA for the CDR3 is TGTGCCAGCAGAAGAGGGGGCTATGGCTACACCTTC. It is translated as CASRRGGYGYTF.

The rearrangement uses TRBV7-2 and TRBJ1-5; 12 bases align to TRBD1. Germline lookup yields CDR1 SGHTA and CDR2 FQGNSA. This CDR3 contains 18 residues. V gave up 8 bases and J gave up 3 bases; unmatched junction bases: 14. The CDR3 sequence is CASGRDRGLLSDNQPQHF. The DNA of the CDR3 is TGTGCCAGCGGCCGGGACAGGGGGCTTTTGAGCGACAATCAGCCCCAGCATTTT.

This clonotype has a count of ten or more. A read error is possible here, since a much larger clone lies one base away. The chain uses TRBV5-1 and TRBJ2-3, with 12 bases fitting TRBD1. With the DNA end fitting TRBJ1-5 better, the J assignment may be wrong. The CDR3 runs to 16 residues. Germline lookup yields CDR1 SGHRS and CDR2 YFSETQ. The CDR3 sequence is CASSLRGTGGADTQHF. As DNA, the CDR3 is TGCGCCAGCAGCTTGAGAGGGACAGGGGGCGCAGATACGCAGCATTTT.

About this clonotype: The germline gene is not matched at one end of the junction; a read error may be the cause. This chain links TRBV7-2 with TRBJ1-2, with 9 bases that match TRBD1. Germline V CDR1 and CDR2: SGHTA, FQGNSA. The CDR3 spans 15 residues. The CDR3: CASRGQGSAMTGYPF. DNA of the CDR3: TGTGCCAGCAGGGGACAGGGCTCCGCTATGACTGGCTACCCCTTC.

This clonotype was detected ten times or more. The chain combines TRBV5-6 with TRBJ2-1; D is possibly TRBD2 (5 bases). Trimming removed 3 bases at V and 1 base at J, with 14 bases between. Germline-derived CDR1 and CDR2 are SGHDT and YYEEEE. The CDR3 is made up of 16 amino acids. The CDR3 nucleotides are TGTGCCAGCAGCTCGTCGGGGAGAAGGTCCTACAATGAGCAGTTCTTC. It is translated as CASSSSGRRSYNEQFF.

The chain joins TRBV13 to TRBJ2-3; no reliable D call. V lost 5 bases and J lost 3, with 6 bases in between. The germline CDR1 and CDR2 sequences are PRHDT and FYEKMQ (reference sequence). The length of the CDR3 is 12 residues. CDR3 sequence (DNA): TGTGCCAGCAGCGTTATGACAGATACGCAGTATTTT. Amino acid sequence: CASSVMTDTQYF.

This chain uses TRBV25-1 with TRBJ1-2; 7 bases align to TRBD1. The CDR3 is 14 residues long. Germline values: CDR1 MGHDK, CDR2 SYGVNS. The V and J ends lost 4 bases and 4 bases, in that order; junction bases with no gene match: 6. The CDR3, as DNA: TGTGCCAGCAGTGTGCAGGGGGGGTTCTATGGCTACACCTTC. Its protein is CASSVQGGFYGYTF.